This section outlines one T cell receptor (beta chain) sequence together with its context. This clone has a handful of counts. Its target antigen remains unknown. Base-call qualities are not available, and no considerably larger clone is one nucleotide away. The cohort comprised fewer than 700 healthy bone marrow donors. At the time of sampling, every cohort member was nominally healthy, though immune exposures that went unrecorded were likely present. The donor was CMV seronegative and was included in the group of several hundred seronegative cohort members. Each donor provided a peripheral blood sample, and peripheral blood mononuclear cells were used for TCR beta sequencing. Genomic DNA was extracted from the blood cell samples with the Qiagen DNeasy Blood Extraction Kit. The library came from the immunoSEQ multiplex PCR assay. A mixture of 60 forward primers for TCR Vbeta segments and 13 reverse primers for TCR Jbeta segments was used in the multiplex PCR. The CDR3 region of rearranged TCR beta genes was amplified from genomic DNA by a multiplex PCR assay. The Illumina HiSeq System was used to sequence the amplified TCR beta libraries as 87-base-pair reads. Processing in the source paper ran as follows. Across the 700 or so repertoires, a later analysis counted around 80 million unique TCR beta chains, around 10 million of which were shared by at least two donors. Raw reads were error-corrected and collapsed into unique sequences by a nearest-neighbor algorithm in which closely related sequences were merged to remove PCR and sequencing errors. To assign V, D and J gene segments, CDR3 sequences were aligned to IMGT reference sequences. For a sequence to be retained, at least a six-nucleotide match to both a V gene segment and a J gene segment was required. Rearrangements were classified as productive when the CDR3 lacked stop codons and remained in frame with V and J, and all other rearrangements were classified as non-productive. CDR3 was defined according to IMGT convention as the region running from the second conserved V-encoded cysteine to the conserved J-encoded phenylalanine. The earlier analysis of some 600 of the donors excluded sequences that lacked an unambiguous match to a single V gene segment. In an earlier analysis of approximately 560 of the donors, a V segment was called functional when productive rearrangements were above 56.7%, and segregating when the standard deviation between donors exceeded 5%. A statistical classification framework was built for diagnosing cytomegalovirus status from the catalog of TCR beta chain sequences. V and J gene assignment, in a later analysis, came from comparing TCR nucleotide sequences with IMGT/GENE-DB human TR gene sequences. Using the TCRdist pipeline, a later analysis assigned CDR3 sequences along with most-parsimonious VDJ recombination scenarios. In a later analysis, each TCR beta chain was defined by its CDR3 amino acid sequence together with its V-gene family, and reads lacking a unique V-gene family were excluded. As a way to deal with suspected cross-contamination and a sequencing artifact, a later analysis dropped approximately 570 nucleotide sequences that were highly shared and had low generation probability. In a later analysis, a clonal expansion index for each public chain was calculated from normalized within-repertoire ranks of inferred template counts. A later analysis computed generation probabilities with a VDJ recombination model fitted to out-of-frame rearrangements, and checked the results against IGoR. In a later analysis, hypergeometric tests were used to score TCR-TCR, TCR-HLA and TCR-CMV co-occurrence, with a repertoire-size bias correction applied to TCR pairs. In a later analysis, false discovery rates were estimated by permuting HLA or CMV assignments 20 times. In a later analysis, co-occurring TCRs were grouped with DBSCAN, and TCRdist sequence similarity was added when clustering was performed within HLA-allele-positive subsets. Repertoires with fewer than 30,000 or more than 120,000 public chains were left out of co-occurrence clustering, as were about 5 repertoires with anomalous nucleotide sharing. What TCRdb holds here is the immuneACCESS table cut down to in-frame rearrangements. Part of the clones is not present; checked against another copy, under half of the missing clones reflect an unresolved V gene, and the others are unexplained. That table is the source of V, J and clone size, and D and trimming were worked out from the DNA. Within this sample are 75,000 to 100,000 clones, with approximately 7.6% of them counted one time only. Together, the top ten hold 2.3% of the sample.

This entry belongs to a study of cytomegalovirus exposure and HLA in healthy donors (dated by TCRdb to about 2017). Study-wide context: According to an earlier analysis of 550 to 750 of the donors, about 190 million T cells yielded 117 million unique TCR beta sequences and less than 300 Gb of sequence data. An early release covering roughly 580 HLA-typed donors comprised 300 to 350 gigabases of sequencing data and around 80 million unique TCR sequences. Of the roughly 420 genotyped donors, 81% were placed in the genetic ancestry cluster associated with self-reported Caucasian donors. The study aimed to test whether cataloging public T cell receptors could reveal signatures of past pathogen exposure. The T cell repertoires of 700 or so subjects were profiled by immunosequencing and related to cytomegalovirus serostatus. Besides the first cohort of around 670 subjects, a separate validation cohort made up of over a hundred different subjects was used. The study combined high-throughput TCR immunosequencing, statistical association of individual TCRs with disease status, and machine learning to predict cytomegalovirus infection status. To study patterns of TCR occurrence, a later analysis re-analyzed previously published TCR beta repertoires from 550 to 800 donors and added high-resolution HLA genotyping. Rather than drawing on any new phenotypic data, the later analysis identified candidate immune exposures from TCR beta sequences and the way those sequences occurred across donors. In an earlier analysis of more than 550 of the donors, high-throughput TCR beta sequencing was used to judge whether each TCR beta V gene segment behaved as functional or pseudogenic. Donor age, sex, ethnicity and CMV serostatus were compiled together with the repertoire data. A later genetic analysis used genome-wide SNP genotypes for about 65% of the 666 donors, treating that subset as a discovery cohort. All discovery cohort repertoires had been generated on a single sequencing platform. Both class I and class II loci were covered by HLA typing, at four-digit resolution. Typing coverage differed by locus: A, B, C, DRB1 and DQB1 were typed in about 620-640 donors, DQA1 in about 510, DPA1 in over 600, and DPB1 in just under 490. Four to six DR-DQ haplotypes were handled as single units for association and clustering, since linkage in the cohort was strong. Across under 500 genotyped donors of the cohort, an average of about 220,000 unique TCR beta nucleotide sequences per donor were sequenced, and roughly a sixth of those sequences were non-productive. Beyond this particular receptor, the publication reports: At a false discovery rate of 0.05, a later analysis linked about 17,000 TCR beta sequences to specific HLA alleles. The sequencing pipeline was judged likely to have produced a cluster of highly shared sequence variants as a technical artifact. A later analysis reported that several top co-occurrence clusters appeared linked to parvovirus B19, influenza, CMV and Epstein-Barr virus. Sequencing depth was assumed to be roughly uniform across donors in the presence/absence analyses, though that assumption may not hold. The only immune exposure information available for the cohort was CMV serostatus. While some public TCRs were present in many individuals, most TCR sequences turned up only very rarely across donors. A later genetic analysis associated a missense DCLRE1C variant with V-gene and J-gene trimming of TCR beta chains, and an independent cohort replicated the association. A further reported finding was that TCR beta sequences accurately predicted the HLA-A and HLA-B alleles for most subjects in the first cohort. According to the authors, the approach could potentially be generalized to other disease states and immunological phenotypes. In a later genetic analysis, fewer N-insertions in productive TCRs were reported among donors in an Asian-associated ancestry cluster than the roughly 700-donor mean. In an earlier analysis of about 540 of the donors, most TCR beta V segments were observed in productive rearrangements about 87% or about 30% of the time, broadly matching IMGT annotations. In a later analysis, the rate of TCR association differed among HLA loci, with DRB1 alleles having the most associated TCRs and HLA-C alleles having the fewest. Some IMGT-functional V segments, including TRBV6-2 and TRBV6-3, could not be distinguished by the 87-base-pair reads and were therefore excluded. Linkage disequilibrium might explain the correlated functional status among segregating V segments, but an unknown experimental factor could not be excluded. According to a later analysis, most CMV-associated TCR beta chains appeared to be HLA-restricted, and the HLA associations seemed to be driven largely by CMV exposure. A few of the identified cytomegalovirus-associated TCR beta chains were confirmed in vitro to be specific for cytomegalovirus antigens. Strong co-occurrence of HLA alleles, especially DR and DQ, made assigning TCR associations to individual alleles difficult. Compared with equally common non-associated chains, HLA-associated TCR beta chains in a later analysis were more clonally expanded and had lower generation probabilities. In the study, some 160 TCR beta chains were listed as associated with cytomegalovirus. This cohort had only TCR beta chains sequenced, and the lack of alpha or paired-chain data limited which features could be detected. The classifier was reported to diagnose cytomegalovirus status with high specificity and sensitivity in both the original and validation cohorts. About 17 rarely observed V segments, including chromosome 9 orphons, were excluded from the earlier analysis of about 600 of the donors because counts were too low. Because HLA typing was unavailable for some donors at each locus, only the typed subset was used in association tests.

The germline V and J ends show losses of 3 bases and 7 bases respectively, and no gene match explains 11 bases of the junction. The cysteine opens and the phenylalanine closes a CDR3 of 16 amino acids. The retained sequence is limited to the CDR3, 48 bases, with the frame set at the first base. From the germline V gene, CDR1 is SGHVS and CDR2 is FQNEAQ. The sequencing sample was made of PBMCs. Recombination connected TRBV7-8 to TRBJ2-2, with 7 central nucleotides matching TRBD2. The receptor was derived from a man aged 50 to 60 in good health and CMV-seronegative. The DNA reads as follows: TGTGCCAGCAGCTTTTTGCTCCTAGCGGACGGCGGGGAGCTGTTTTTT. Its translation reads: CASSFLLLADGGELFF.